This T cell receptor beta chain was identified during a study of T cells in Graves' hyperthyroidism and ophthalmopathy. Any patient presenting with uncontrolled infection, other autoimmune disease, pregnancy or lactation was left out. The CDR3 regions of TCR beta were amplified from RNA transcripts. First-round RT-PCR of the TCR CDR3 relied on the HTBI primer set. TCRdb re-derived calls from the multiplex PCR reads in MiXCR, one entry per CDR3 protein. The sample comprises around 420,000 distinct CDR3 sequences, 12% to 15% of which are singletons, and about 5% rests with the top ten. The CDR3 is 17 residues long. CDR1 is MNHEY, CDR2 SMNVEV, per germline (reference sequence). Trimming removed 6 bases from V and 5 bases from J; junction bases left unmatched: 10.

The clonotype comes from a woman between 18 and 29 years old with Graves' hyperthyroidism. The sample was blood. This rearrangement joins TRBV27 to TRBJ2-2, with 12 bases matching TRBD2. The CDR3 region has the DNA TGTGCCAGCAGCTTCTTGCTAGCGGGAGGGTCTACCGGGGAGCTGTTTTTT. Protein sequence: CASSFLLAGGSTGELFF.